The 7 T cell receptor beta chains below come from one sample, sequenced in a study of blood T cell repertoires in COVID-19 (dated by TCRdb to between 2020 and 2021). The library was produced with the immunoSEQ multiplex PCR assay. TCRdb provides this immuneACCESS table in a form limited to in-frame rearrangements. Some clones are lacking; in checked studies, under half of them reflect an unresolved V gene, and why the rest are absent is not known. The sample yields about 280,000 clones; approximately 88% were counted once. The ten largest clones take up approximately 8.8% of the sample. The sample taken for sequencing was peripheral blood. The receptors come from a man aged 18 to 30 with active or convalescent COVID-19.

The J gene is TRBJ2-7, the V gene TRBV7-2, with D possibly TRBD2 on 6 matching bases. V lost 5 bases to trimming and J lost 0 bases, with 14 bases between them. CDR3 size: 15 residues. Germline lookup yields CDR1 SGHTA and CDR2 FQGNSA. CDR3 in amino acids: CASSPWSEGSYEQYF. As DNA, the CDR3 is TGTGCCAGCAGCCCCTGGTCGGAGGGCTCCTACGAGCAGTACTTC.

The chain employs TRBV6-6 and TRBJ2-7, with D maybe TRBD1 (5 bases). The V gene lost 0 bases and the J gene lost 0 bases, with 9 bases spanning the gap. Germline values: CDR1 MNHNY, CDR2 SVGAGI (reference sequence). This CDR3 comprises 15 residues. CDR3 sequence reads: CASSYSSGLSYEQYF. For the CDR3, the DNA is TGTGCCAGCAGTTACTCGTCAGGGCTCTCCTACGAGCAGTACTTC.

This rearrangement joins TRBV3-1 (or the pseudogene TRBV3-2) to TRBJ1-3; possible D gene TRBD1, 6 bases. V lost 0 bases and J lost 2, with 8 bases in between. In germline, CDR1 is LGHDT, CDR2 YNNKEL (reference sequence). CDR3 length equals 15 residues. CDR3 nucleotides: TGTGCCAGCAGCCAAGATTGGGGGCCTGGAAACACCATATATTTT. This sequence encodes CASSQDWGPGNTIYF.

The chain carries TRBV21-1 and TRBJ1-5; the table calls TRBD1, which could not be checked here. TRBV21-1 constitutes a pseudogene. The CDR3 contains 14 residues. In nucleotides, the CDR3 is TGTGCCAGCAGCAAAGGACAAGGCAATCAGCCCCAGCATTTT. Amino acids: CASSKGQGNQPQHF.

This rearrangement joins TRBV7-2 to TRBJ1-1, with D possibly TRBD1 on 5 matching bases. Trimming cost V 5 bases and J 0 bases, with 19 bases left between them. Germline V gives CDR1 SGHTA, CDR2 FQGNSA. This CDR3 is 17 amino acids long. CDR3 sequence reads: CASSAIGGKELNTEAFF. CDR3 bases: TGTGCCAGCAGCGCCATCGGGGGGAAAGAACTGAACACTGAAGCTTTCTTT.

The rearrangement uses TRBV6-5 and TRBJ2-7, with 9 bases aligning to TRBD1. The germline gives CDR1 MNHEY, CDR2 SVGAGI. Unmatched junction bases numbered 3, after V lost 3 bases and J lost 0 bases. The CDR3 length is 15 residues. The CDR3 loop reads CASSYGTGSSYEQYF. For the CDR3, the DNA is TGTGCCAGCAGTTATGGGACAGGGAGCTCCTACGAGCAGTACTTC.

V is TRBV3-1 (or the pseudogene TRBV3-2) and J is TRBJ1-1; maybe TRBD1 (5 bases). The V end was cut by 4 bases, the J end by 8 bases, with 14 bases between. This CDR3 is 13 amino acids long. The germline CDR1 and CDR2 sequences are LGHDT and YNNKEL (reference sequence). CDR3 nucleotide sequence: TGTGCCAGCAGCCTCTCAGGGTCCCCCGAAGCTTTCTTT. Its protein product is CASSLSGSPEAFF.